The TCR beta chain under discussion was sequenced for a study of cytomegalovirus exposure and HLA in healthy donors. Study-level background: Within an early data release were approximately 85 million unique TCRs drawn from HLA-typed donors.

13 Jbeta primers and 60 Vbeta primers were used for the PCR. The assay was immunoSEQ multiplex PCR, and TCRdb's table has in-frame clones only and misses some. The profile covers 150,000 to 200,000 clones, with roughly four fifths appearing a single time and around 1.6% taken by the ten largest. The donors comprised healthy bone marrow donors. Donors showed nominal health when sampled, although they likely had unrecorded immune exposures. V was clipped by 2 bases and J by 6 bases, with 11 bases between them. This CDR3 has 13 amino acids. CDR1 is MGHDK and CDR2 is SYGVNS in the germline V gene. This clone was picked up a small number of times. What it recognizes is unknown. The study's findings and limits: In the analysis, some V segments, TRBV6-2 and TRBV6-3 included, were excluded as indistinguishable.

This chain uses TRBV25-1 with TRBJ2-7; D is perhaps TRBD1 (5 bases). This receptor was obtained from a man aged 18 to 35 in good health and CMV-seronegative. The sequenced sample consisted of PBMCs. The CDR3 region has the DNA TGTGCCAGCAGTGAAGGTTGGACATCCGAGCAGTACTTC. Amino acids: CASSEGWTSEQYF.